Following are 8 T cell receptor beta chains from one sample sequenced in a study of metastatic and nonmetastatic thyroid tumors. No treatment of any kind had been given to any patient before thyroid surgery. TCRdb recomputed clones from the PCR reads via MiXCR. The data show some 31,000 clones, approximately 7.4% seen once. Sequencing input: blood. All receptors come from a female donor with papillary thyroid cancer or a benign thyroid nodule (not recorded which). Some clones in this sample may be carry-over from other donors' samples.

This clone was counted many times. The rearrangement uses TRBV12-3 or TRBV12-4 and TRBJ2-4; 8 nucleotides line up with TRBD2. The CDR3 consists of 18 residues. The ends lost 6 bases at V and 4 bases at J; junction bases unmatched: 17. The CDR3 DNA sequence: TGTGCCAGCAGCAAAACCCCAGAGGGGCGGGAGGTAAAAAACATTCAGTACTTC. It specifies CASSKTPEGREVKNIQYF.

This clone was counted many times. CDR3 bases: TGTGCCAGCAGCCGGCGGGGGAACTCCTATAATTCACCCCTCCACTTT. Protein product: CASSRRGNSYNSPLHF. This sequence joins TRBV5-5 and TRBJ1-6; TRBD1 is a possible D gene (5 bases). Looked up from germline, CDR1 is SGHKS and CDR2 is YYEKEE (reference sequence). Trimming removed 4 bases from V and 0 bases from J, with 11 bases in between. The CDR3 runs 16 residues.

Ten or more counts support this clone. A clone one base away is much larger, so this may be a read error. Other DNA sequences of this sample code for an identical CDR3. The chain is built from TRBV3-1 and TRBJ2-7; D possibly corresponds to TRBD1 (6 bases). From germline, CDR1 is LGHDT and CDR2 YNNKEL (reference sequence). The CDR3 has 12 amino acids. The DNA for the CDR3 is TGTGCTAGCAGCTCGGGACACCCCGAGCAGTACTTC. This sequence encodes CASSSGHPEQYF.

This clone was observed at least ten times. The chain carries TRBV4-1 and TRBJ1-4; unclear D gene. V lost 2 bases, J lost 7 bases, and 11 bases lay in between. Germline CDR1 is MGHRA and CDR2 is YSYEKL. The CDR3 is 14 amino acids. This chain's CDR3 is CASSQQEMGEKLFF. The CDR3, as DNA: TGCGCCAGCAGCCAACAAGAGATGGGTGAAAAACTGTTTTTT.

This clone appeared many times. The J gene is TRBJ2-7, the V gene TRBV28; D is undetermined. The CDR3 sequence is 12 residues long. Trimming took off 5 bases at V and 2 bases at J, with 7 bases between the two ends. Germline CDR1 reads MDHEN; CDR2 reads SYDVKM. The CDR3 region is CASSTATYEQYF. Written as DNA, the CDR3 is TGTGCCAGCAGTACGGCCACCTACGAGCAGTACTTC.

This clone is medium-sized by share. The V gene is TRBV25-1, the J gene TRBJ1-3; no clear D. The V gene lost 5 bases and the J gene lost 3 bases, with 26 bases spanning the gap. This CDR3 contains 19 residues. Germline CDR1 reads MGHDK; CDR2 reads SYGVNS. CDR3 loop: CASSSQADPYDGDGNTIYF. CDR3 bases: TGTGCCAGCAGTTCTCAGGCGGACCCATATGATGGAGATGGAAACACCATATATTTT.

This clone was seen repeatedly, ten times or more. The V call is TRBV7-2, the J call TRBJ2-7; the D is unclear. CDR3 length: 12 amino acids. In germline, CDR1 is SGHTA, CDR2 FQGNSA. Trimming pared 5 bases from V and 0 bases from J, leaving 5 bases between. The CDR3 coding sequence is TGTGCCAGCAGCCCCCACTCCTACGAGCAGTACTTC. Its translation: CASSPHSYEQYF.

The table lists this clone with many counts. This chain joins TRBV28 and TRBJ2-3; no clear D gene. This CDR3 region has 12 residues. Trimming pared 6 bases from V and 1 base from J, leaving 5 bases between. Germline V gives CDR1 MDHEN, CDR2 SYDVKM. The DNA of the CDR3 is TGTGCCAGCAGGGATCGCACAGATACGCAGTATTTT. As protein: CASRDRTDTQYF. The whole variable domain, remainder taken from reference TRBV28 and TRBJ2-3, is DVKVTQSSRYLVKRTGEKVFLECVQDMDHENMFWYRQDPGLGLRLIYFSYDVKMKEKGDIPEGYSVSREKKERFSLILESASTNQTSMYLCASRDRTDTQYFGPGTRLTVL.